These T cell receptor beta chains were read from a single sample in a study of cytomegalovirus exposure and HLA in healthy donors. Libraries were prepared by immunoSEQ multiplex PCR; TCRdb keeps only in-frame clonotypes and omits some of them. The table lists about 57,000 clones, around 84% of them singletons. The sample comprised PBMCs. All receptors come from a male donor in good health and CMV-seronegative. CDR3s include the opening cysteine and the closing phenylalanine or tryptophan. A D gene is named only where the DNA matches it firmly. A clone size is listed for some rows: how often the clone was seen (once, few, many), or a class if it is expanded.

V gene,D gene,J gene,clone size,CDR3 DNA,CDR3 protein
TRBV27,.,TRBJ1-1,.,TGTGCCAGCAGGGTAGGGGGGGGCACTGAAGCTTTCTTT,CASRVGGGTEAFF
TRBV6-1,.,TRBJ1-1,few,TGTGCCAGCAGTGAACAAGGACAGAAAGCTTTCTTT,CASSEQGQKAFF
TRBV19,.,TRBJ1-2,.,TGTGCCAGTAGTATTCGAACCCAGGGTAACTATGGCTACACCTTC,CASSIRTQGNYGYTF
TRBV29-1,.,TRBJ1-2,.,TGCAGCGCCGCCAGCGGATACTATGGCTACACCTTC,CSAASGYYGYTF
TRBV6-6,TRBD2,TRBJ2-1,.,TGTGCCAGCAGTTCCTTCGGGACTAGCGGGGGGGATGAGCAGTTCTTC,CASSSFGTSGGDEQFF
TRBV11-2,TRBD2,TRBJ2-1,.,TGTGCCAGCAGCCTACTCGGGACTAGCGGGGACCAAAGGGGGGAGCAGTTCTTC,CASSLLGTSGDQRGEQFF
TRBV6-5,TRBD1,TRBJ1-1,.,TGTGCCAGCAGCCTGGGACAGGTGAACACTGAAGCTTTCTTT,CASSLGQVNTEAFF
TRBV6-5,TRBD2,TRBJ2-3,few,TGTGCCAGCAGTTGGAGCGGGGGAGGCACAGATACGCAGTATTTT,CASSWSGGGTDTQYF
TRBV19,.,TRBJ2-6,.,TGTGCCAGTAGCCAAGGGGGGGCTGGGGCCAACGTCCTGACTTTC,CASSQGGAGANVLTF
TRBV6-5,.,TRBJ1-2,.,TGTGCCAGCAGTTACGGGGGGTCTAACTATGGCTACACCTTC,CASSYGGSNYGYTF
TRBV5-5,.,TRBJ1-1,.,TGTGCCAGCAGCTCGACAGGTTGGACTGAAGCTTTCTTT,CASSSTGWTEAFF
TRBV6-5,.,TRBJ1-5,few,TGTGCCAGCAGTTACTCCAGGGGCCCTCATCAGCCCCAGCATTTT,CASSYSRGPHQPQHF
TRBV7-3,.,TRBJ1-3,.,TGTGCCAGCAGCTTAACGGGAGGCACCATATATTTT,CASSLTGGTIYF
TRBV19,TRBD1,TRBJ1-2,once,TGTGCCAGTAGAGGACAGGGGGGTTATGGCTACACCTTC,CASRGQGGYGYTF
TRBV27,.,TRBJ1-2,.,TGTGCCAGCAGGCCCCGTACAGGGAACTATGGCTACACCTTC,CASRPRTGNYGYTF
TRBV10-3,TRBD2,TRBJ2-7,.,TGTGCCATCAGTGAGTCCGCGGGGGGCATCGACGAGCAGTACTTC,CAISESAGGIDEQYF
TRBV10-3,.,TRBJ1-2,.,TGTGCCATCAGTCAATCAGGGTGGGGAGGCTACACCTTC,CAISQSGWGGYTF
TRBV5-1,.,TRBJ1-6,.,TGCGCCAGCAGCTTGGATGTGGGGCCCTATAATTCACCCCTCCACTTT,CASSLDVGPYNSPLHF
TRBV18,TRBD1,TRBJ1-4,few,TGTGCCAGCTCATCGGACAGGAATGAAAAACTGTTTTTT,CASSSDRNEKLFF
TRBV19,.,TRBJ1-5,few,TGTGCCAGTAGTATACAAGCCTCCGGGGGGCCGTCTTCGAATCAGCCCCAGCATTTT,CASSIQASGGPSSNQPQHF
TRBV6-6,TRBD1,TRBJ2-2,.,TGTGCCAGCAGTTACTCTCGGACAGGGAGTACCGGGGAGCTGTTTTTT,CASSYSRTGSTGELFF
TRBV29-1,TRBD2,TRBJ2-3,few,TGCAGCGTCCGACTAGCGGGGGGGTCAGGGACGCAGTATTTT,CSVRLAGGSGTQYF
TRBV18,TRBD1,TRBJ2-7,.,TGTGCCAGCTCACGGACAGGGGGCAAGTCCTACGAGCAGTACTTC,CASSRTGGKSYEQYF
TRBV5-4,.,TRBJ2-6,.,TGTGCCAGCAGCTTGGGTGGATTTGGGGGCCCTGGGGCCAACGTCCTGACTTTC,CASSLGGFGGPGANVLTF
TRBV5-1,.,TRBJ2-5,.,TGCGCCAGCAGCCCTGGACTGGTACAAGAGACCCAGTACTTC,CASSPGLVQETQYF
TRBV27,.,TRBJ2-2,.,TGTGCCAGCAGTAGAGGGGGTCCGTGGGCCGGGGAGCTGTTTTTT,CASSRGGPWAGELFF
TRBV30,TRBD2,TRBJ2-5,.,TGTGCCTGGAGTCTGGATCTAGCGGGGGGGCCCCAAGAGACCCAGTACTTC,CAWSLDLAGGPQETQYF
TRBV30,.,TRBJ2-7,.,TGTGCCTGGAGTGTACCCGGGGGTTTGCATTACTTC,CAWSVPGGLHYF
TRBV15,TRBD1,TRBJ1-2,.,TGTGCCACCAGCAGACCACCCAAGAGAGCAGGGGGAGACTATGGCTACACCTTC,CATSRPPKRAGGDYGYTF
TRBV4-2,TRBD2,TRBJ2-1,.,TGTGCCAGCAGCCAAGGAGCGGGGGTCGATGAGCAGTTCTTC,CASSQGAGVDEQFF
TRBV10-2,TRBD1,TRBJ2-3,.,TGCGCCAGCAGTGAGTCGAGTGGCCAGGGGGCAAATACGCAGTATTTT,CASSESSGQGANTQYF
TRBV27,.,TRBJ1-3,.,TGTGCCAGCTCGGGGGGGTCTGGAAACACCATATATTTT,CASSGGSGNTIYF
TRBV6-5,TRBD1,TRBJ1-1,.,TGTGCCAGCAGTTTCGGACAGGGAGAAGCTTTCTTT,CASSFGQGEAFF
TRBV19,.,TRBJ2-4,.,TGTGCCAGTAGTGGGGCGCGGGGAAACATTCAGTACTTC,CASSGARGNIQYF
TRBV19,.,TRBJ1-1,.,TGTGCCAGTAGTATGGAACAGGTTGGCGAAGCTTTCTTT,CASSMEQVGEAFF
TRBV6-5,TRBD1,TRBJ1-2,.,TGTGCCAGCAGTACAGGGGGCGGGAGCTATGGCTACACCTTC,CASSTGGGSYGYTF
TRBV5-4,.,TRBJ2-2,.,TGTGCCAGCAGACTAAACGGTGGTACCGGGGAGCTGTTTTTT,CASRLNGGTGELFF
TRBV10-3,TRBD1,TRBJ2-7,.,TGTGCCATCACCCCGGGACAGGGTTTAGACGAGCAGTACTTC,CAITPGQGLDEQYF
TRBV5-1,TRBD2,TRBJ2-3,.,TGCGCCAGCAGCAAGGGACTAGCGGTTATTAGCACAGATACGCAGTATTTT,CASSKGLAVISTDTQYF
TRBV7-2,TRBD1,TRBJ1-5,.,TGTGCCAGCAGCCCGGGACAGGGGATGCCCCAGCATTTT,CASSPGQGMPQHF
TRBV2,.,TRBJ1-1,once,TGTGCCAGCAGTGCTCAGAAGAACACTGAAGCTTTCTTT,CASSAQKNTEAFF